This T cell receptor (beta chain) was recorded in a study of T cell responses to AZD1222 COVID-19 vaccine. Study-level points and caveats: Two doses of AZD1222 preceded a rise in Spike-specific TCR breadth and depth.

The CDR3 totals 13 residues. V lost 4 bases and J 1 base, leaving 8 bases between the germline ends. Germline CDR1 reads SGHNT; CDR2 reads YYREEE (reference sequence). Repertoires were generated with immunoSEQ multiplex PCR, while TCRdb's copy carries only in-frame clones and drops some. Among over 110,000 clones listed, just over 90% were seen once. Details on this clone: The antigen is not known.

The sequencing used peripheral blood, collected on day 0 of AZD1222 vaccination. The clonotype was recovered from an adult in good health. This chain uses TRBV5-4 with TRBJ1-2; D gene ambiguous. The CDR3 loop reads CASSPSNNYGYTF. The CDR3 DNA follows: TGTGCCAGCAGCCCCTCGAATAACTATGGCTACACCTTC.